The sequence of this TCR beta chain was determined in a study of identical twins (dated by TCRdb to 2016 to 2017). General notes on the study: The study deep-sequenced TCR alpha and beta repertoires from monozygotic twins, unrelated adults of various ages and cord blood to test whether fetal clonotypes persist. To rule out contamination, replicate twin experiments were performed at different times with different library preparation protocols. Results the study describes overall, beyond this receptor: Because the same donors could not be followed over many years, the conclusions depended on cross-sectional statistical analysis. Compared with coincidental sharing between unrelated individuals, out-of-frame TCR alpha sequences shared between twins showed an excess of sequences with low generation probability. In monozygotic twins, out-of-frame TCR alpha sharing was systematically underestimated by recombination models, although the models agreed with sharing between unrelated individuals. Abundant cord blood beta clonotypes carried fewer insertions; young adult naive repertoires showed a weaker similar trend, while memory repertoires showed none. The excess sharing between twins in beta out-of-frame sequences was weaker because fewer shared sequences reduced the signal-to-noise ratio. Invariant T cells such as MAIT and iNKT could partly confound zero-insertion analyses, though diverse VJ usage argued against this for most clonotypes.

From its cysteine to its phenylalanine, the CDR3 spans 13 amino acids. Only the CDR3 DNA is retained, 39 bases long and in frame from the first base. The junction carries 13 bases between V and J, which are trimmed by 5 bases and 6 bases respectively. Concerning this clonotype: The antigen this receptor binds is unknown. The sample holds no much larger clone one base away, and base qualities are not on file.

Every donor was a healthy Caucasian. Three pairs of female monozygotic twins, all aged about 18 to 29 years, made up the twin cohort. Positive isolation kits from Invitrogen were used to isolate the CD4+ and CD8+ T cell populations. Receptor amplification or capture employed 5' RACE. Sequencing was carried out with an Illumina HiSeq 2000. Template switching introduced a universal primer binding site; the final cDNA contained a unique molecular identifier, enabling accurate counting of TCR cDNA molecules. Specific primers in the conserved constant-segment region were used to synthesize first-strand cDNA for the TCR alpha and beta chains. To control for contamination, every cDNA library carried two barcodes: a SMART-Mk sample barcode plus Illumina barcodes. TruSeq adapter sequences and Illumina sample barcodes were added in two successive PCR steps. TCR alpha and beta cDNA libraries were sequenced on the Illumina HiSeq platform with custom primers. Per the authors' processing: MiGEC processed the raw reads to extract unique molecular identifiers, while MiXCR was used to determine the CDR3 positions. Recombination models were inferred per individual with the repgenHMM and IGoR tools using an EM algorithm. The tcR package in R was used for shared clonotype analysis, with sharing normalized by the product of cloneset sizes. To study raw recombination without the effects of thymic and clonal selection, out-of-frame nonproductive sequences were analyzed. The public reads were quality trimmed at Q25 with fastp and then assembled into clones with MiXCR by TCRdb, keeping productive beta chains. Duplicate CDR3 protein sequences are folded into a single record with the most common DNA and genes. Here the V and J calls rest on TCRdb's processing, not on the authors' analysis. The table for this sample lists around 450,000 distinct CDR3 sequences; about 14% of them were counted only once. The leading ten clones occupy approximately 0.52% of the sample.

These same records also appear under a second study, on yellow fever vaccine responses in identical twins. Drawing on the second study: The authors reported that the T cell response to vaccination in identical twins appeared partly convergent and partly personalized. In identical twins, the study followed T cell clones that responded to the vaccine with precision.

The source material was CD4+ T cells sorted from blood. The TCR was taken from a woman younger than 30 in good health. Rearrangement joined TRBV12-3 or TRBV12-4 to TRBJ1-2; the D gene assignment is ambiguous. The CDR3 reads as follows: CASSPLWAHGYTF. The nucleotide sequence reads TGTGCCAGCAGTCCCCTATGGGCCCATGGCTACACCTTC.